Following are 4 T cell receptor beta chains from one sample sequenced in a study of Ad26.COV2.S vaccination and SARS-CoV-2 variants. Treatment of the sample: roughly 19 received Ad26.COV2.S at low or high dose, single or two shots; roughly five received placebo; per-sample allocation not given. Day 63 following the first vaccine or placebo injection was when the samples were taken. Using immunoSEQ multiplex PCR, the repertoire was profiled, and TCRdb retains in-frame clones only, with some absent. The table includes 350,000 to 500,000 clones, approximately 87% detected once. Sample: peripheral blood, taken in a trial of Ad26.COV2.S vaccine versus placebo. The source is a person aged 18-65 years who received the Ad26.COV2.S COVID-19 vaccine or a placebo.

The chain combines TRBV19 with TRBJ1-1, with no clear D. Trimming stripped 1 base from V and 6 bases from J, with 9 bases between. The CDR3 is 13 amino acids. In germline, CDR1 is LNHDA, CDR2 SQIVND (reference sequence). DNA of the CDR3: TGTGCCAGTAGTATAGTGACGGGAGCTGAAGCTTTCTTT. As protein: CASSIVTGAEAFF.

A single count supports this clone. The V and J genes are TRBV25-1 and TRBJ2-1, with D perhaps matching TRBD1 or TRBD2 (5 bases each). CDR1 is MGHDK and CDR2 is SYGVNS in the germline V gene. The CDR3 contains 15 residues. V was pared by 5 bases and J by 8 bases, with 19 bases between. This chain's CDR3 is CASSNPGPPRDEQFF. CDR3 in DNA: TGTGCCAGCAGTAACCCGGGGCCCCCTAGGGATGAGCAGTTCTTC.

The V gene is TRBV4-1, the J gene TRBJ2-7, with D tentatively TRBD1 or TRBD2 (7 bases each). V was clipped by 0 bases and J by 5 bases, with 20 bases between them. The CDR3 is made up of 17 amino acids. CDR1 is MGHRA and CDR2 is YSYEKL in the germline V gene. CDR3 DNA: TGCGCCAGCAGCCAAGATCCAGCGGGGACAGTGGAGAACGAGCAGTACTTC. It is translated as CASSQDPAGTVENEQYF.

This chain joins TRBV7-2 and TRBJ1-2, with D perhaps matching TRBD1 (6 bases). The CDR3 loop spans 14 amino acids. Germline CDR1 SGHTA, CDR2 FQGNSA. V was shortened by 1 base and J by 4 bases, with 10 bases between the two germline ends. DNA of the CDR3: TGTGCCAGCAGCTTAGACACAGGGAGCTATGGCTACACCTTC. Protein sequence: CASSLDTGSYGYTF.